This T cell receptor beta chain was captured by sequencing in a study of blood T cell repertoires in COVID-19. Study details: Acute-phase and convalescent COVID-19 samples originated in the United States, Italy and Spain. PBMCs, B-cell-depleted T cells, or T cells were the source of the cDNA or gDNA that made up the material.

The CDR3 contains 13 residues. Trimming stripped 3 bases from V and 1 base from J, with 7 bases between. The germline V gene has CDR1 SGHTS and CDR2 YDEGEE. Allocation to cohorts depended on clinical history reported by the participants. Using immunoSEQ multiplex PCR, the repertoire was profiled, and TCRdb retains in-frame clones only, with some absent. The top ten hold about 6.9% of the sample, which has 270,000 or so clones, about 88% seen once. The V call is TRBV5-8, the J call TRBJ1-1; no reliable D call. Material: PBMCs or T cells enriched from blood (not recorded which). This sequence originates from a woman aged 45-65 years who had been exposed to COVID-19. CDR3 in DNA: TGTGCCAGCAGCTACTACAAGAACACTGAAGCTTTCTTT. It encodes CASSYYKNTEAFF.